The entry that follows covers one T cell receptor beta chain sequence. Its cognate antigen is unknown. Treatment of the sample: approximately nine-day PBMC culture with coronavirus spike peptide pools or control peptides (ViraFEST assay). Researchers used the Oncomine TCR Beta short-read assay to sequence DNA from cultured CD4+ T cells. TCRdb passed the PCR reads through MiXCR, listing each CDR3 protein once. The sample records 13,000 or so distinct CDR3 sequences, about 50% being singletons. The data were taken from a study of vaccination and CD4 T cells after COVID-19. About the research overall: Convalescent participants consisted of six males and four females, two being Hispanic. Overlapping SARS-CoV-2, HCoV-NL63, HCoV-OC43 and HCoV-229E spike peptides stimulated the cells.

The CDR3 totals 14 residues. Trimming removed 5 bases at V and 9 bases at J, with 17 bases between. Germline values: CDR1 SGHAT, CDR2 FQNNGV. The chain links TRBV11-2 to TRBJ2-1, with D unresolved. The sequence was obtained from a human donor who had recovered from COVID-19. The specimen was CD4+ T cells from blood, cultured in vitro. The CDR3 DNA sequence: TGTGCCAGCAGCGACCCCCGGTCCTTAGGTGAGCAGTTCTTC. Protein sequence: CASSDPRSLGEQFF.